This TCR delta chain was captured by sequencing in a study of Vδ1+ human thymocytes. Overall study results and limits: Highly polyclonal TRG and TRD repertoires with Gaussian CDR3 length distributions appeared in thymus. Many TRG clonotypes were shared between donors; TRD repertoires were essentially private.

Extracted RNA was reverse transcribed into cDNA. The CDR3 regions were amplified by multiplex PCR from V-gene primers to a constant-region primer. TCRdb re-called the multiplex PCR reads via CATT. Of about 75,000 delta-chain clones in the sample, approximately 37% are singletons; the top ten hold about 0.24%. This clone was counted only a few times. What it binds is not known. Germline V gene sequence: CDR1 TSWWSYY, CDR2 QGS. V lost 5 bases, J lost 4 bases, and 18 bases stayed unmatched. The CDR3 length is 19 residues. After alphabeta T cell depletion, CD3+ Vdelta1+ Vdelta2- thymocytes were sorted. Sorted Vdelta1+ thymocytes were roughly 97% to 99.6% pure.

The chain links TRDV1 to TRDJ1; 11 bases are shared with TRDD3. The sample comprised Vdelta1+ gamma-delta thymocytes from the thymus. Subset reported: FACS-sorted CD3+ TCRalphabeta- TCRVdelta1+ TCRVdelta2- thymocytes. This TCR was recovered from a boy in the first two years of life who had congenital heart surgery. CDR3 nucleotide sequence: TGTGCTCTTGGGCTCGGGAAGTTTGGGGGATACGTGTCGAACGATAAACTCATCTTT. Translating it yields CALGLGKFGGYVSNDKLIF.